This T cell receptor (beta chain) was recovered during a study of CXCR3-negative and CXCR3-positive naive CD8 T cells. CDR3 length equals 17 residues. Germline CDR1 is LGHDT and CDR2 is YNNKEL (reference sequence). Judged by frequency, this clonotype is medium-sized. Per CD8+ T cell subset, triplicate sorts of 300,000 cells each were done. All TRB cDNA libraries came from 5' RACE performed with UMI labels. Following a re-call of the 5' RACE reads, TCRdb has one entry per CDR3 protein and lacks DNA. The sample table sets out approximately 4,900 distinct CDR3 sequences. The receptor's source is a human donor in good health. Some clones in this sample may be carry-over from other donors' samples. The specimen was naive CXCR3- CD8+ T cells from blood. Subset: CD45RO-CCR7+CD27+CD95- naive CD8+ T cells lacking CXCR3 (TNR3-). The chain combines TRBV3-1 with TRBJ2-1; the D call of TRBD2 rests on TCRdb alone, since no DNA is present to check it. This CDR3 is CASSQDGAGAGYNEQFF.